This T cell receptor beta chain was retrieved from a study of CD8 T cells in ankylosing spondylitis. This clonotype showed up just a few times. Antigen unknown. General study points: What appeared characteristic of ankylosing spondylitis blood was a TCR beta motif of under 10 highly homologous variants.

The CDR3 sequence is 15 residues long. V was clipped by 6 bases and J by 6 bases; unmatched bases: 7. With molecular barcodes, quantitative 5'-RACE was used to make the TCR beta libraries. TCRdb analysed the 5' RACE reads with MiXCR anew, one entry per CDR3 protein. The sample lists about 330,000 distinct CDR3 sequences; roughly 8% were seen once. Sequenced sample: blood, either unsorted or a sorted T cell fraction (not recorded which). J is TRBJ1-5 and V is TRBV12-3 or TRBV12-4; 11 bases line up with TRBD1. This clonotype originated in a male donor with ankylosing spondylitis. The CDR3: CASRGTGGPPQPQHF. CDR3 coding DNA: TGTGCCAGCAGGGGGACAGGGGGGCCTCCTCAGCCCCAGCATTTT.